This T cell receptor (beta chain) was identified during a study of CD8 T cells in Susac syndrome. Negative isolation was used for CD8+ and CD4+ T cells and FACS enrichment for TEMRA cells. Germline V gene lookup returns CDR1 DFQATT and CDR2 SNEGSKA (reference sequence). There are 17 residues in the CDR3. Trimming at V came to 3 bases and at J to 3 bases, leaving 15 bases not matched to a gene. A quantity of about 0.45 to 1 ug RNA underwent reverse transcription using random hexamers. Across 54 Vbeta and 13 Jbeta, TCR beta CDR3 was amplified with immunoSEQ multiplex PCR. TCRdb analysed the immunoSEQ multiplex PCR reads with MiXCR anew, one entry per CDR3 protein. This sample has approximately 160,000 distinct CDR3 sequences, with roughly 92% found just once.

The sample consisted of CD4+ T cells from PBMCs. V and J are TRBV20-1 and TRBJ1-1; 8 nucleotides line up with TRBD1. The receptor was derived from a human donor with multiple sclerosis. The CDR3 region has the DNA TGCAGTGCTAGTAGGGGGGGGACAGGCCGGTTGGACACTGAAGCTTTCTTT. Amino acid sequence: CSASRGGTGRLDTEAFF.